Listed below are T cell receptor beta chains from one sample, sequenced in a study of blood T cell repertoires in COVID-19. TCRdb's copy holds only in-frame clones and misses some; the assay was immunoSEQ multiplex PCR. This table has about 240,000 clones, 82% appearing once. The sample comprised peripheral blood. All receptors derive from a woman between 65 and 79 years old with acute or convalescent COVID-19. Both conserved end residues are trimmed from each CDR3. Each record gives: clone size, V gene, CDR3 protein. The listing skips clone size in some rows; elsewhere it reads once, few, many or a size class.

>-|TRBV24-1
ATSDQRGLDTYNEQF
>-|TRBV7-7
ASSLGSLVGETQY
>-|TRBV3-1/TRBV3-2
ASSQEGGWGEQY
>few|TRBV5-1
ASSLGGLAGFTGELF
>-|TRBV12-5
ASGLGQGPSWTDTQY
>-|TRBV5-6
ASSFGQAYGYT
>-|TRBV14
ASSRQGEIYGYT
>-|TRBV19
ASHWTRGQGYNQPQH
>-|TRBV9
ASSVGTSGAHEQF
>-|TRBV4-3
ASSQDLLSGNTIY
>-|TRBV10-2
ASRRGQGGGTQY
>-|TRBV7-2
ASSPVAGGTGELF
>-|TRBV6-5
ASSYGPSTDTQY
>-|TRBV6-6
ASSYQTGGNTEAF
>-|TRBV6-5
ASSPGSKNSPLH
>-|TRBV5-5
ASSLALTSGIQETQY
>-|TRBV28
ASSFYRTGSNYGYT
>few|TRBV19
ASSTGGGFSYNEQF
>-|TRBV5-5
ASSRQGQAYNEQF
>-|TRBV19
ASSAYLSGANVLT
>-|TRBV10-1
ASSAGVDQPQH
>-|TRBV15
ATYASGQGNQPQH